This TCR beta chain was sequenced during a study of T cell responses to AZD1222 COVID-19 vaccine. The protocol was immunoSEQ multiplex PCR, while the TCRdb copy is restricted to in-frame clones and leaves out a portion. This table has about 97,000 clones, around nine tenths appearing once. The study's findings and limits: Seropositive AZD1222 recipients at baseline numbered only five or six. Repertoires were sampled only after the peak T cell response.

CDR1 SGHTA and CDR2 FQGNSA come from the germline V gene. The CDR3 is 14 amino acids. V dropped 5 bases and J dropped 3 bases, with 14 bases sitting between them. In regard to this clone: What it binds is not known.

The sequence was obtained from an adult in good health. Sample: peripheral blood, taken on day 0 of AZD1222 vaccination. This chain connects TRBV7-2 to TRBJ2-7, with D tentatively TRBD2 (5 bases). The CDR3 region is CASSLLREYYEQYF. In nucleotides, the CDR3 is TGTGCCAGCAGCCTCTTAAGGGAGTACTACGAGCAGTACTTC.